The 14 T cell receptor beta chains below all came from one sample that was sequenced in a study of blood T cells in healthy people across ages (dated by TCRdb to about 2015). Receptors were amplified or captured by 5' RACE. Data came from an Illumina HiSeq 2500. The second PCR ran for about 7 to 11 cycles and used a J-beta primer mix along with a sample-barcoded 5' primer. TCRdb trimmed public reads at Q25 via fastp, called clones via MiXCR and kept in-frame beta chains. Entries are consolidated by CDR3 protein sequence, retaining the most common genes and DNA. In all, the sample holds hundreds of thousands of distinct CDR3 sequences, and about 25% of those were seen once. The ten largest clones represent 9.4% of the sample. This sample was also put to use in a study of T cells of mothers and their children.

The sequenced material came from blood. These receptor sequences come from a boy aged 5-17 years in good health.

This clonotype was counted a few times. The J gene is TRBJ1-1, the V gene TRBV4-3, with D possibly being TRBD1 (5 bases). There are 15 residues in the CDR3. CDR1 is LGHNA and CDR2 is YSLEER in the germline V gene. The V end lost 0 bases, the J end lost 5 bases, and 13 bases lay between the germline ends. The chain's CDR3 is CASSQDWQGGTEAFF. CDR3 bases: TGCGCCAGCAGCCAAGATTGGCAGGGAGGAACTGAAGCTTTCTTT.

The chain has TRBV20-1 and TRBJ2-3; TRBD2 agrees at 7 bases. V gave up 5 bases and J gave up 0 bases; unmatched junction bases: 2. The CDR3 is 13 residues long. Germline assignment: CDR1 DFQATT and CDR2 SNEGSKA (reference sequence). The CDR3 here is CSALAASTDTQYF. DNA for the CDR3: TGCAGTGCTCTAGCGGCTAGCACAGATACGCAGTATTTT.

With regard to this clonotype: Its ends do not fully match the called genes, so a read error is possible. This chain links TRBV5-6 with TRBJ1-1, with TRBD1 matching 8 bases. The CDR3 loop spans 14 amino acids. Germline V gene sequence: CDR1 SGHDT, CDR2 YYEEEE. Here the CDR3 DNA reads TGTGCCAACAGCTTTTCATCCGGGACAGGATTGGCTTTCTTT. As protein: CANSFSSGTGLAFF.

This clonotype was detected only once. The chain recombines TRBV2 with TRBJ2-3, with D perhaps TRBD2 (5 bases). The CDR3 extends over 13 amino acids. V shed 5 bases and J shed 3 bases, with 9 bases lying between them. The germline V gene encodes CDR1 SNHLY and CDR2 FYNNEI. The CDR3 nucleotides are TGTGCCAGCAGTTATCTAGCTACAGATACGCAGTATTTT. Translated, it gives CASSYLATDTQYF. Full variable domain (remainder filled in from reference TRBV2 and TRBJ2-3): EPEVTQTPSHQVTQMGQEVILRCVPISNHLYFYWYRQILGQKVEFLVSFYNNEISEKSEIFDDQFSVERPDGSNFTLKIRSTKLEDSAMYFCASSYLATDTQYFGPGTRLTVL.

The CDR3 protein is CASSFGPPGENYEQYF. CDR3 coding DNA: TGTGCCAGCAGCTTTGGGCCCCCTGGGGAGAACTACGAGCAGTACTTC. The V call is TRBV7-2, the J call TRBJ2-7; tentatively, D is TRBD2 (5 bases). V was cut by 3 bases and J by 3 bases, with 18 bases left in between. This CDR3 has 16 amino acids. CDR1 is SGHTA, CDR2 FQGNSA, per germline. The full variable domain, with the rest looked up from reference TRBV7-2 and TRBJ2-7, is GAGVSQSPSNKVTEKGKDVELRCDPISGHTALYWYRQSLGQGLEFLIYFQGNSAPDKSGLPSDRFSAERTGGSVSTLTIQRTQQEDSAVYLCASSFGPPGENYEQYFGPGTRLTVT.

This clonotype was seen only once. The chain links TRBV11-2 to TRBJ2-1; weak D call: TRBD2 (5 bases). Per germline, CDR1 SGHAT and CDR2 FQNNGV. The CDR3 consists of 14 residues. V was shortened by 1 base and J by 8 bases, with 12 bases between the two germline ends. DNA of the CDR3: TGTGCCAGCAGCTTAGGGGGAGCTGGCGATGAGCAGTTCTTC. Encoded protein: CASSLGGAGDEQFF.

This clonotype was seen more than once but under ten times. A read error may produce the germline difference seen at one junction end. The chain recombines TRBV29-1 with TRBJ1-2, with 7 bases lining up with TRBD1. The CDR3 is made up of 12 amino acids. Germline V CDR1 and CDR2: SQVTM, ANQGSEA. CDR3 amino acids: CSVEAPGTEYAF. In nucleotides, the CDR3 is TGCAGCGTTGAAGCGCCCGGGACAGAGTACGCCTTC.

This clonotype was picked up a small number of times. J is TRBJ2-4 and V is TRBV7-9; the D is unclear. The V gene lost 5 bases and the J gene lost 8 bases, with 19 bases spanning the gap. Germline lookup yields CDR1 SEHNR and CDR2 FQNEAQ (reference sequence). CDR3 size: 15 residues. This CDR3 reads CASSPPPATIDIQYF. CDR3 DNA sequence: TGTGCCAGCAGCCCCCCTCCCGCGACGATTGACATTCAGTACTTC.

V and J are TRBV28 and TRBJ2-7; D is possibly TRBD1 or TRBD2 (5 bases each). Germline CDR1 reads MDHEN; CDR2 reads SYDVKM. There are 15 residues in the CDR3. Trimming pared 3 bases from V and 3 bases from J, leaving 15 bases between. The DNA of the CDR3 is TGTGCCAGCAGTTTGGGGGTGTCAGAGAGCTACGAGCAGTACTTC. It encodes CASSLGVSESYEQYF.

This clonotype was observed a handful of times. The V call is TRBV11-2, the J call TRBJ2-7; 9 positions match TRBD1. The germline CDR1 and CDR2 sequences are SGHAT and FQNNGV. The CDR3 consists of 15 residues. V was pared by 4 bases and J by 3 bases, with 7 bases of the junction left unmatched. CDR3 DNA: TGTGCCAGCAGCTGGTACAGGGGGCCAGGCTACGAGCAGTACTTC. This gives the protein CASSWYRGPGYEQYF.

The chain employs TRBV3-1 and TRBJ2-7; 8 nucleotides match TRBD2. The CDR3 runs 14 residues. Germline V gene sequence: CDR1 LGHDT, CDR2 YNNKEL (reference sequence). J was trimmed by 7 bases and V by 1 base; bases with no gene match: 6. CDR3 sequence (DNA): TGTGCCAGCAGCCAAGGAGAGCGGGGGTGGGAGCAGTACTTC. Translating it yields CASSQGERGWEQYF.

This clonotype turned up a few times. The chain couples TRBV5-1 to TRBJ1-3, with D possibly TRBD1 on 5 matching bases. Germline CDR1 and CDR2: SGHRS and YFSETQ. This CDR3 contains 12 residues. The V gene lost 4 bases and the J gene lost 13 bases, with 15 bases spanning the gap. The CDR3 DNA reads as TGCGCCAGCAGCACCGACAGTCAAAAAATATATTTT. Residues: CASSTDSQKIYF.

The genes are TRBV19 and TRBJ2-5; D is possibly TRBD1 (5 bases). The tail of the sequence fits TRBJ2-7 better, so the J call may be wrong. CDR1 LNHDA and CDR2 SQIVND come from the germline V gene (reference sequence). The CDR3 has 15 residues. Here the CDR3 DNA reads TGTGCCAGTAGTATACAGGGCTACAGCTCCTACGAGCAGTACTTC. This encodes CASSIQGYSSYEQYF.

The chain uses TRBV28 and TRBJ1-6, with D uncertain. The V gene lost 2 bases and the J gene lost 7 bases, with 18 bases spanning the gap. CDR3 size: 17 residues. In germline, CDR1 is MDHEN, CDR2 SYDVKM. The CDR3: CASSLTPIGLFNSPLHF. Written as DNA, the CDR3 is TGTGCCAGCAGTTTAACCCCCATAGGGTTGTTCAATTCACCCCTCCACTTT.